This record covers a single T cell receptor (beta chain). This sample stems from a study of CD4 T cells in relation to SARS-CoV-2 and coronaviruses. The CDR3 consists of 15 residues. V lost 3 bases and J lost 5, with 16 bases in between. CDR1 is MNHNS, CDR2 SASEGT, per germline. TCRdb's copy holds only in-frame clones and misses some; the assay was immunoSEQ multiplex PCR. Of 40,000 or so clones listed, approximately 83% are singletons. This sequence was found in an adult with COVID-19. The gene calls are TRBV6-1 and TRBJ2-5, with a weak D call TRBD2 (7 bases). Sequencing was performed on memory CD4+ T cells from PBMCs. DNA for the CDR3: TGTGCCAGCAGTGAGGGGGGGGCAGGAAGGGAGACCCAGTACTTC. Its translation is CASSEGGAGRETQYF.